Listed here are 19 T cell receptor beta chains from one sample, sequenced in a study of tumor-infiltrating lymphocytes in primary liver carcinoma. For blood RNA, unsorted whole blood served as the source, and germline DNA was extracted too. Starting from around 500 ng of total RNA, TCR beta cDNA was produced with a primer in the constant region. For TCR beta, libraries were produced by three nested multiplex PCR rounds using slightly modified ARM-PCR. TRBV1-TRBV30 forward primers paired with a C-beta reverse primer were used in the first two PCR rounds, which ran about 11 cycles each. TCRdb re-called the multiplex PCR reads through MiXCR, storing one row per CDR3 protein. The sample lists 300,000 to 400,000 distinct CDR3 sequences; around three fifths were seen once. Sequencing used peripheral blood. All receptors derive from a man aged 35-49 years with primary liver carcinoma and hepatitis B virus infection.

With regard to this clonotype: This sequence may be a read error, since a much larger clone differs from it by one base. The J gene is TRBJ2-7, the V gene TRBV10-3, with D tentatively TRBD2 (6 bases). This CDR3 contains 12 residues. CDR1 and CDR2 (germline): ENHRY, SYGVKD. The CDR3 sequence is CVISGGAYEQYF. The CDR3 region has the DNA TGTGTCATCAGTGGAGGGGCCTACGAGCAGTACTTC.

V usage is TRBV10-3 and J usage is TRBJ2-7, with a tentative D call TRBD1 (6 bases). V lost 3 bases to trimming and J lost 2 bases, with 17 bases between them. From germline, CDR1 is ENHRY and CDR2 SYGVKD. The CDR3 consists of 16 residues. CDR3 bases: TGTGCCATCAGTGACCCCGGGACATCGGGGCCCTACGAGCAGTACTTC. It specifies CAISDPGTSGPYEQYF.

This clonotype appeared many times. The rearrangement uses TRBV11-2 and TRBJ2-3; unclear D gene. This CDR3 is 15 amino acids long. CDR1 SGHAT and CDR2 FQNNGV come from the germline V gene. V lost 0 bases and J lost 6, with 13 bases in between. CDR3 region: CASSLDSRLADTQYF. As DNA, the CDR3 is TGTGCCAGCAGCTTAGATAGCAGGTTAGCCGATACGCAGTATTTT.

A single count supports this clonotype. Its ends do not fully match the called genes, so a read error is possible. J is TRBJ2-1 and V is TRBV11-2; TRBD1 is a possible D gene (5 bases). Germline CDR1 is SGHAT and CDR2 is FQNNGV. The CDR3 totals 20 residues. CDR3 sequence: CVSSLSVPTVNGLRNDEQFF. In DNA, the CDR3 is TGTGTCAGCAGCTTATCTGTTCCGACAGTGAATGGGCTGCGGAATGATGAGCAGTTCTTC.

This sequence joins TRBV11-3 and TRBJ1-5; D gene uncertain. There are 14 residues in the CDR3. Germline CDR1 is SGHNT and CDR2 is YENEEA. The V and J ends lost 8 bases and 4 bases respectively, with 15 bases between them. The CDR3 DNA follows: TGTGCCAGCGGCCTAGCCGCCATAAATCAGCCCCAGCATTTT. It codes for CASGLAAINQPQHF.

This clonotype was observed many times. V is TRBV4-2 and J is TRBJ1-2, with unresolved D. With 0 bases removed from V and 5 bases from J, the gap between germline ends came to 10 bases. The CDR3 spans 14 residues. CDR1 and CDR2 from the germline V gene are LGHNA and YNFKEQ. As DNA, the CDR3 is TGTGCCAGCAGCCAAGATGGCGGACGATATGGCTACACCTTC. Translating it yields CASSQDGGRYGYTF.

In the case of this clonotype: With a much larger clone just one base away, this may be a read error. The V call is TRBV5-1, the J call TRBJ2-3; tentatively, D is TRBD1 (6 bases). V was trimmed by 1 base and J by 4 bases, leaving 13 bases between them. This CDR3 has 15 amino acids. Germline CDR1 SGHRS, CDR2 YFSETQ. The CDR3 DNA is TGCGCCAGCAGCTTGCAACAGGGAAGCGCAGATACGCAGTATTTT. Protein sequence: CASSLQQGSADTQYF.

The CDR3, as DNA: TGTGCCAGCAGTACCCCAAGACAGGGTGGCTATGGCTACACCTTC. Its translation: CASSTPRQGGYGYTF. V usage is TRBV6-5 and J usage is TRBJ1-2, with TRBD1 matching over 7 bases. The length of the CDR3 is 15 residues. V was pared by 5 bases and J by 4 bases, with 10 bases of the junction left unmatched. From germline, CDR1 is MNHEY and CDR2 SVGAGI.

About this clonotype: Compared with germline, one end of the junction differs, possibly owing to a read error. The CDR3 DNA is TGTGCCAGCAGCTCCACATCGCAAGAGGCCCAGTACTTC. This sequence encodes CASSSTSQEAQYF. The rearrangement links TRBV11-2 to TRBJ2-5; D is undetermined. The CDR3 covers 13 residues. The V gene's germline CDR1 is SGHAT and CDR2 FQNNGV.

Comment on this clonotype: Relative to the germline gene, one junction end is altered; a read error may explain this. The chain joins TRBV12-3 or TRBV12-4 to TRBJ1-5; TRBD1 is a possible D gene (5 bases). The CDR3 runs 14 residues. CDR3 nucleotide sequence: TGTACCAGCAGGGAAGGGGTTGGCAATCAGCCCCAGCTTTTT. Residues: CTSREGVGNQPQLF.

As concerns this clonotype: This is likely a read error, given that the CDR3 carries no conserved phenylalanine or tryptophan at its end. CDR3 in DNA: TGTGCCAGCAGTTACGGTGAGGGGGGGGCGGGAGAATACAGTGAGCAGTTCTCA. It yields the protein CASSYGEGGAGEYSEQFS. The gene calls are TRBV6-6 and TRBJ2-1, with a possible D match to TRBD2 (7 bases). Germline CDR1 MNHNY, CDR2 SVGAGI (reference sequence). The CDR3 is 18 amino acids.

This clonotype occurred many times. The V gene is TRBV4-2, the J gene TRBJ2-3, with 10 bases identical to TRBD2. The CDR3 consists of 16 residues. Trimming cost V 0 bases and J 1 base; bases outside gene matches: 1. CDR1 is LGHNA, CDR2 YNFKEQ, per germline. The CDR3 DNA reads TGTGCCAGCAGCCAAGATGGGACTAGCGGCACAGATACGCAGTATTTT. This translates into CASSQDGTSGTDTQYF.

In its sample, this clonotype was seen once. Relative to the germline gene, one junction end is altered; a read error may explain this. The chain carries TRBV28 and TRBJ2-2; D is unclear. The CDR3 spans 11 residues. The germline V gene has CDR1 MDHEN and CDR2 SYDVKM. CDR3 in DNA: TGTGTCAGCAAGGACACCGGGGAGCTGTTTTTT. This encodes CVSKDTGELFF.

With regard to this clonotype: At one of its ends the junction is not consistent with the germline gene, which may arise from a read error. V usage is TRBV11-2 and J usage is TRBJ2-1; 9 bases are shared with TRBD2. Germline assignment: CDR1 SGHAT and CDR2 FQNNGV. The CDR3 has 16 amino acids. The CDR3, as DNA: TGTGCCAGCAGTACTCTGACTAGCGGAGATTACAATGACCAGTTCTTC. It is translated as CASSTLTSGDYNDQFF.

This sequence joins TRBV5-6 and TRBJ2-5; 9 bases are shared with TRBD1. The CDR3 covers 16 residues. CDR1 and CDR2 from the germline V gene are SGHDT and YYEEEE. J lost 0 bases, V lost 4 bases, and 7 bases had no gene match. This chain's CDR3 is CASSECGTGNQETQYF. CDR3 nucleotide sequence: TGTGCCAGCAGCGAGTGCGGGACAGGGAACCAAGAGACCCAGTACTTC.

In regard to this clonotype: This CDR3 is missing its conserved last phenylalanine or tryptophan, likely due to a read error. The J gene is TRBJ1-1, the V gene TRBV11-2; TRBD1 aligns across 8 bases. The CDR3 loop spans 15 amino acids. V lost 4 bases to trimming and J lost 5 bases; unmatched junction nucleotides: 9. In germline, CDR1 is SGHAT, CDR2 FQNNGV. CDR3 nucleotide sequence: TGTGCCAGCAGCTCAGTACAGGGGGGTGGGACTGAAGCTTTCCTT. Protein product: CASSSVQGGGTEAFL.

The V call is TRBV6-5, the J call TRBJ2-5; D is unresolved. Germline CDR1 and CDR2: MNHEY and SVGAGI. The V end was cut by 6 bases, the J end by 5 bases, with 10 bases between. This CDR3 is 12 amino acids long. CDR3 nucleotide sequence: TGTGCCAGCAGACAGTGTCATGAGACCCAGTACTTC. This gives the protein CASRQCHETQYF.

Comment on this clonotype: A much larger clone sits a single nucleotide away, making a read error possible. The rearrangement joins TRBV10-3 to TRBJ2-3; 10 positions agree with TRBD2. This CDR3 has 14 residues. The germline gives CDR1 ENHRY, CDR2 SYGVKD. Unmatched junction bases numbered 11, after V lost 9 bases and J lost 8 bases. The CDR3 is CAIKREGLAVTQYF. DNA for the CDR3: TGTGCCATAAAGCGGGAGGGCCTGGCAGTTACGCAGTATTTT.

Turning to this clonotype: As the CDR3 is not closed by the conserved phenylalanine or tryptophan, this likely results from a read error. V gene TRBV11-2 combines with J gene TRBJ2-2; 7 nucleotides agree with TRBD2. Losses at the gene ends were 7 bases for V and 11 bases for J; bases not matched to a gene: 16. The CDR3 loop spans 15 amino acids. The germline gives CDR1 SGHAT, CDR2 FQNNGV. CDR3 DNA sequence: TGTGCCAGCATCCCCAGTCGGGAGGTAATCGGTGAGCTGTTTTGT. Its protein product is CASIPSREVIGELFC.